Following are 4 T cell receptor beta chains from one sample sequenced in a study of blood T cell repertoires in COVID-19. Profiled with immunoSEQ multiplex PCR; TCRdb holds only in-frame clones, not every one. This table has 140,000 to 150,000 clones, 86% appearing once. Sequences were obtained from PBMCs or T cells enriched from blood (not recorded which). These TCRs come from a man aged 45-60 years who had recovered from COVID-19.

The V call is TRBV20-1, the J call TRBJ1-1; D unclear. This CDR3 has 11 residues. Germline assignment: CDR1 DFQATT and CDR2 SNEGSKA (reference sequence). Trimming pared 6 bases from V and 4 bases from J, leaving 9 bases between. CDR3 nucleotides: TGCAGTGCCTTACGGGGCACTGAAGCTTTCTTT. Its translation is CSALRGTEAFF.

This sequence joins TRBV21-1 and TRBJ1-3; the D call of TRBD1 is as the table states it, not checked on the DNA. TRBV21-1 is a pseudogene segment. The CDR3 runs to 17 residues. The CDR3 protein is CASSTPGQGLSGNTIYF. As DNA, the CDR3 is TGTGCCAGCAGCACCCCCGGACAGGGGCTCTCGGGAAACACCATATATTTT.

Only a few counts were recorded for this clone. This chain connects TRBV6-4 to TRBJ2-2, with 13 bases fitting TRBD2. In germline, CDR1 is MRHNA, CDR2 SNTAGT. This CDR3 contains 18 residues. V dropped 5 bases and J dropped 0; count of bases not matched to a gene: 6. In nucleotides, the CDR3 is TGTGCCAGCAGTCGCACCGGGACTAGCGGGGCGAACACCGGGGAGCTGTTTTTT. Its translation is CASSRTGTSGANTGELFF.

The chain is built from TRBV9 and TRBJ1-3; TRBD1 is a possible D gene (6 bases). CDR3 size: 18 residues. From germline, CDR1 is SGDLS and CDR2 YYNGEE. Trimming removed 0 bases from V and 0 bases from J, with 16 bases in between. CDR3 bases: TGTGCCAGCAGCGTAGCTGGCGCGGGGGCGATCTCTGGAAACACCATATATTTT. This encodes CASSVAGAGAISGNTIYF.